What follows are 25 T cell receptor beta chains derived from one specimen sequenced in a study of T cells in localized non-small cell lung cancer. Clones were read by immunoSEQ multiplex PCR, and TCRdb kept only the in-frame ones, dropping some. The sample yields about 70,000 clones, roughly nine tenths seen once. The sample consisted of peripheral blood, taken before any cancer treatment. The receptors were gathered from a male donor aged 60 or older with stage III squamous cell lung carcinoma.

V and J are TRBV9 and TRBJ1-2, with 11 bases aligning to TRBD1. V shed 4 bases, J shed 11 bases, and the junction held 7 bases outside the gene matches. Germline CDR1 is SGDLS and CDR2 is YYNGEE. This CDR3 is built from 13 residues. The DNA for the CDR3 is TGTGCCAGCAGCCCAGGGACAGGGGGTGGATACACCTTC. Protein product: CASSPGTGGGYTF.

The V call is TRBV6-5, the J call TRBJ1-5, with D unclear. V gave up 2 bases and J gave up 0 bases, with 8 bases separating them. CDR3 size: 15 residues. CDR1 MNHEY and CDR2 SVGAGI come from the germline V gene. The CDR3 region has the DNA TGTGCCAGCAGTTACGGCGGGGATAGCAATCAGCCCCAGCATTTT. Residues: CASSYGGDSNQPQHF.

The CDR3 nucleotides are TGTGCCAGCAGCCGAGGGGAGGATCAGCCCCAGCATTTT. Translation gives CASSRGEDQPQHF. V and J are TRBV9 and TRBJ1-5; possible D gene TRBD1, 5 bases. Trimming stripped 4 bases from V and 5 bases from J, with 10 bases between. Per the germline V gene, CDR1 is SGDLS and CDR2 is YYNGEE. CDR3 length equals 13 residues.

The CDR3 spells CASKILLGSGNTIYF. DNA for the CDR3: TGTGCCAGCAAAATTCTCCTGGGCTCTGGAAACACCATATATTTT. J is TRBJ1-3 and V is TRBV2; D remains unclear. CDR1 and CDR2 (germline): SNHLY, FYNNEI. The CDR3 sequence is 15 residues long. V was shortened by 7 bases and J by 0 bases, with 13 bases between the two germline ends.

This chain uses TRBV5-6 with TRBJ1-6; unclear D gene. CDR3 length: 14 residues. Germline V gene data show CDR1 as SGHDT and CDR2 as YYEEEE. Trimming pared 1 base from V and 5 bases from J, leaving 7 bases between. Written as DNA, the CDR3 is TGTGCCAGCAGCTTGTCGGGGAATAATTCACCCCTCCACTTT. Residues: CASSLSGNNSPLHF.

The CDR3 nucleotides read TGCAGCGTCTCCCCCGGGGGGTCTACCTACAATGAGCAGTTCTTC. The encoded protein is CSVSPGGSTYNEQFF. The rearrangement uses TRBV29-1 and TRBJ2-1; TRBD2 matches at 7 bases. J lost 2 bases, V lost 6 bases, and 10 bases had no gene match. CDR1 and CDR2 from the germline V gene are SQVTM and ANQGSEA. This CDR3 is built from 15 residues.

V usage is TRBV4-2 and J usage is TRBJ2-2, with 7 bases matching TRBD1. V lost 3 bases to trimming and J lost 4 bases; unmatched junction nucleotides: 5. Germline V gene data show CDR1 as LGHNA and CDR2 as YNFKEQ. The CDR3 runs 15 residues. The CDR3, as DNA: TGTGCCAGCAGCCACCCGGGACAGTCCACCGGGGAGCTGTTTTTT. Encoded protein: CASSHPGQSTGELFF.

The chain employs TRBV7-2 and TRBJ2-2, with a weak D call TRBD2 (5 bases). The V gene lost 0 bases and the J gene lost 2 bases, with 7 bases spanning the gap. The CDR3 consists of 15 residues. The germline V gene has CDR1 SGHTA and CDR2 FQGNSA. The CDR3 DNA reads TGTGCCAGCAGCTTAGCAGGACTTAACACCGGGGAGCTGTTTTTT. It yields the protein CASSLAGLNTGELFF.

The CDR3, as DNA: TGCGCCAGCAGCCAAGATAGTCAGGGTAGTGGAAACACCATATATTTT. It encodes CASSQDSQGSGNTIYF. The chain is built from TRBV4-3 and TRBJ1-3, with D perhaps TRBD1 (5 bases). V lost 0 bases and J lost 3, with 12 bases in between. CDR1 is LGHNA and CDR2 is YSLEER in the germline V gene. The CDR3 contains 16 residues.

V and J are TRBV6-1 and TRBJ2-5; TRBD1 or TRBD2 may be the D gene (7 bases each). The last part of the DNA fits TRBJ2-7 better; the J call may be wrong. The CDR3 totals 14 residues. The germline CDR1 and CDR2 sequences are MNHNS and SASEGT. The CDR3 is CASSERRGGYEQYF. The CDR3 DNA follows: TGTGCCAGCAGTGAACGCAGGGGGGGTTACGAGCAGTACTTC.

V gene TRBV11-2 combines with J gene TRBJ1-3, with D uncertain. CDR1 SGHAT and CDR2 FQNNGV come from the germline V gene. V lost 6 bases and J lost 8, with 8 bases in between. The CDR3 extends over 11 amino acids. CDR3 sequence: CASSPRDTIYF. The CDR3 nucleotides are TGTGCCAGCAGTCCTCGGGACACCATATATTTT. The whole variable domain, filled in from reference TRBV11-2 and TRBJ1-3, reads EAGVAQSPRYKIIEKRQSVAFWCNPISGHATLYWYQQILGQGPKLLIQFQNNGVVDDSQLPKDRFSAERLKGVDSTLKIQPAKLEDSAVYLCASSPRDTIYFGEGSWLTVV.

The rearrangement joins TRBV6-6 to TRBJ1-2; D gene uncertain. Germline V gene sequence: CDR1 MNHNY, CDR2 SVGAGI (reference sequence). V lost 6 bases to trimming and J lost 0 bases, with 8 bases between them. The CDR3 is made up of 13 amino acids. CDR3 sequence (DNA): TGTGCCAGCAGACCCGATCCTAACTATGGCTACACCTTC. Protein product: CASRPDPNYGYTF.

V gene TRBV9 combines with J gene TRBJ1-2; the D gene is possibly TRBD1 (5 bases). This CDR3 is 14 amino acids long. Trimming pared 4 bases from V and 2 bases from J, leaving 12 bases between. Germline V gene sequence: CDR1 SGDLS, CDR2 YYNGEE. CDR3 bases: TGTGCCAGCAGCCGAGCGACAGAGAACTATGGCTACACCTTC. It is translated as CASSRATENYGYTF.

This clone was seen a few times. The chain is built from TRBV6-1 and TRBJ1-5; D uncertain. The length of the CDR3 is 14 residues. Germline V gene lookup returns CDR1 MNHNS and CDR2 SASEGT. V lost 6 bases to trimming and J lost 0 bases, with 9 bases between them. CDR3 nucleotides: TGTGCCAGCAGGGGGTCCTATAGCAATCAGCCCCAGCATTTT. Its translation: CASRGSYSNQPQHF.

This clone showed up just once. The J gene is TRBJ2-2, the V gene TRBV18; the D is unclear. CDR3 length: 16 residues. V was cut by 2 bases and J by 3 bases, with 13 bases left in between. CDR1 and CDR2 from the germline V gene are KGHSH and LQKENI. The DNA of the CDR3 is TGTGCCAGCTCACCAAACCAGCGTTTATACACCGGGGAGCTGTTTTTT. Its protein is CASSPNQRLYTGELFF.

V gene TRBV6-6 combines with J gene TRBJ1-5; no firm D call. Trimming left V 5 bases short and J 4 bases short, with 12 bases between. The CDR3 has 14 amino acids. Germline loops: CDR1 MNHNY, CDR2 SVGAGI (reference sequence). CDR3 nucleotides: TGTGCCAGCAGTCCCGTGGAGCGGAATCAGCCCCAGCATTTT. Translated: CASSPVERNQPQHF.

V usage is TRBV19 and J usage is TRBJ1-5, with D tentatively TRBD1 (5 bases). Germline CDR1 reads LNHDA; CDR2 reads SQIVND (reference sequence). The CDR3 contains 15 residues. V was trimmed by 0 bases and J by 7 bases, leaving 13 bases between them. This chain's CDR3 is CASSIDGRVNQPQHF. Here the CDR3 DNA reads TGTGCCAGTAGTATAGATGGCAGGGTTAACCAGCCCCAGCATTTT.

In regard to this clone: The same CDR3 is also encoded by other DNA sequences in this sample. Here the CDR3 DNA reads TGTGCCAGCAGCCGCGGGGCAACTAATGAAAAACTGTTTTTT. It yields the protein CASSRGATNEKLFF. The V gene is TRBV7-2, the J gene TRBJ1-4, with no clear D. V was pared by 5 bases and J by 0 bases, with 7 bases between. CDR1 SGHTA and CDR2 FQGNSA come from the germline V gene. The CDR3 has 14 amino acids.

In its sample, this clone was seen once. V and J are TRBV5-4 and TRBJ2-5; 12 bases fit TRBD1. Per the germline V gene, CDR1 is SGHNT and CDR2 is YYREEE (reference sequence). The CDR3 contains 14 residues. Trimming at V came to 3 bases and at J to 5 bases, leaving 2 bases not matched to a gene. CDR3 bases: TGTGCCAGCAGCTGGGACAGGGGGCGCGAGACCCAGTACTTC. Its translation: CASSWDRGRETQYF.

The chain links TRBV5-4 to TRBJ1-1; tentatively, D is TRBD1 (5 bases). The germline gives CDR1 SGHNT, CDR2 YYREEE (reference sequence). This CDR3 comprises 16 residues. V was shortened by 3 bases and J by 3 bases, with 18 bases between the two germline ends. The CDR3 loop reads CASSSGGQLKYTEAFF. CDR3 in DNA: TGTGCCAGCAGCTCGGGGGGTCAGTTAAAGTACACTGAAGCTTTCTTT.

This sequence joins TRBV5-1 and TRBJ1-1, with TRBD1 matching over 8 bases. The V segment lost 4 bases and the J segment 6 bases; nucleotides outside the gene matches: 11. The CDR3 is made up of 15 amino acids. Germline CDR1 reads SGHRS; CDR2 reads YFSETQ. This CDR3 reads CASSPTGQGGAEAFF. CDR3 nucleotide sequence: TGCGCCAGCAGCCCCACCGGACAGGGAGGAGCTGAAGCTTTCTTT.

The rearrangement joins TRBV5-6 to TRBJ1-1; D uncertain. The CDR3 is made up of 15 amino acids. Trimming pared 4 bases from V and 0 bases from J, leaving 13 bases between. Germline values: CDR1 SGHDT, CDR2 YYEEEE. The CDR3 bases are TGTGCCAGCAGCCTAAGAGGGCCACTGAACACTGAAGCTTTCTTT. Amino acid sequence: CASSLRGPLNTEAFF.

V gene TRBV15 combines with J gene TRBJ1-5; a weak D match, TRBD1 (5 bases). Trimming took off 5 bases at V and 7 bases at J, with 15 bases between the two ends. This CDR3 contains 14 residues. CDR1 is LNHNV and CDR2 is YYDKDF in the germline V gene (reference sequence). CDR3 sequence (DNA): TGTGCCACCAGCGGTCCTGACAGAGGACAGCCCCAGCATTTT. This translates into CATSGPDRGQPQHF.

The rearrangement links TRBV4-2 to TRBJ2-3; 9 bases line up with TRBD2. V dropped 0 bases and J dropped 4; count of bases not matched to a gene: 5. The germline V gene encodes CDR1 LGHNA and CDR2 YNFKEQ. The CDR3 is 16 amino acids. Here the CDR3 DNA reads TGTGCCAGCAGCCAAGAAACTGCTAGCGGGGCAGATACGCAGTATTTT. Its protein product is CASSQETASGADTQYF.

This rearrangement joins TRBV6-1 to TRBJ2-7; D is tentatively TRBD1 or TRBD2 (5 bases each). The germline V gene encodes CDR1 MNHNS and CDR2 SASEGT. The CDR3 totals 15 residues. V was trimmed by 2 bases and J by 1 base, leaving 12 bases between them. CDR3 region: CASSEYPGRSYEQYF. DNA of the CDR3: TGTGCCAGCAGTGAATATCCGGGACGGTCCTACGAGCAGTACTTC.